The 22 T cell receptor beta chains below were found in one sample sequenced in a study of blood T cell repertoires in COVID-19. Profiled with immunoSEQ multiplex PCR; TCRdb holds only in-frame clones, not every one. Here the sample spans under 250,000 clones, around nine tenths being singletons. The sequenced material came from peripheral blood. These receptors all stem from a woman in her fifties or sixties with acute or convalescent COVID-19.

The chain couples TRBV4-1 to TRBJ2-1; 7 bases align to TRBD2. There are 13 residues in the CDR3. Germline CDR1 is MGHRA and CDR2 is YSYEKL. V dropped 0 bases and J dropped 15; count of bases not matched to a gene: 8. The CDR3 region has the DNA TGCGCCAGCAGCCAAGAAACAGCGGGAAGGCCGTTCTTC. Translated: CASSQETAGRPFF.

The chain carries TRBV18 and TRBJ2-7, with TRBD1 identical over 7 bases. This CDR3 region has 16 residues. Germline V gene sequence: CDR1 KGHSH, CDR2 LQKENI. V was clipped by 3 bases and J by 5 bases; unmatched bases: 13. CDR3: CASSPRGTAAANEQYF. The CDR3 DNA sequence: TGTGCCAGCTCACCCAGGGGGACAGCCGCCGCCAACGAGCAGTACTTC.

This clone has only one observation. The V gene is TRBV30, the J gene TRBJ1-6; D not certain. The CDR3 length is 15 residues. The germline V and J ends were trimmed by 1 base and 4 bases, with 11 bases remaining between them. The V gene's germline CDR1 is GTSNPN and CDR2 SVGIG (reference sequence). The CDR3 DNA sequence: TGTGCCTGGAGTGGACTGACCCCTTATAATTCACCCCTCCACTTT. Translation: CAWSGLTPYNSPLHF.

The CDR3 reads CASSYTDSLRNGYTF. CDR3 coding DNA: TGTGCCAGCAGTTACACGGACAGCTTAAGAAATGGCTACACCTTC. The chain is built from TRBV6-5 and TRBJ1-2, with a weak D call TRBD1 (6 bases). Germline assignment: CDR1 MNHEY and CDR2 SVGAGI. The ends were cut back, 2 bases at V and 6 bases at J, with 16 bases in the middle. The CDR3 extends over 15 amino acids.

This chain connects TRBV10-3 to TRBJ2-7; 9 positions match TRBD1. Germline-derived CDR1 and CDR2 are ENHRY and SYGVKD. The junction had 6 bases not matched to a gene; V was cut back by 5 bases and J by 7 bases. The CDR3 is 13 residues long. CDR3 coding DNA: TGTGCCATCAGTCGTATAGGGACAGGGGAGCAGTACTTC. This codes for CAISRIGTGEQYF.

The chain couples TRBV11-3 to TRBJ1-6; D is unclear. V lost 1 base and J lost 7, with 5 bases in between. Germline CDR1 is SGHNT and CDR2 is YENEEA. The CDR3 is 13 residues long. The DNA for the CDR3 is TGTGCCAGCAGCTTAGGGCGGAATTCACCCCTCCACTTT. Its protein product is CASSLGRNSPLHF. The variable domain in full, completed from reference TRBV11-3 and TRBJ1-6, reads EAGVVQSPRYKIIEKKQPVAFWCNPISGHNTLYWYLQNLGQGPELLIRYENEEAVDDSQLPKDRFSAERLKGVDSTLKIQPAELGDSAVYLCASSLGRNSPLHFGNGTRLTVT.

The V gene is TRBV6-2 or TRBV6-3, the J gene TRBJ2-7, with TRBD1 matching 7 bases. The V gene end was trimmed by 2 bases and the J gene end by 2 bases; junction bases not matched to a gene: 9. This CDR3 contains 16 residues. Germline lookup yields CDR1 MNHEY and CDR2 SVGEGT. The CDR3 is CASSYAATGFTYEQYF. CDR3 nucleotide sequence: TGTGCCAGCAGTTACGCGGCGACAGGGTTCACCTACGAGCAGTACTTC.

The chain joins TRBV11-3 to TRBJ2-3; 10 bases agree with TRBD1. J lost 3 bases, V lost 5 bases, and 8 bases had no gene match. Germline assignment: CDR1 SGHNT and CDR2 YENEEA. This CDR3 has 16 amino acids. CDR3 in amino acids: CASSTSTGGVTDTQYF. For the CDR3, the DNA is TGTGCCAGCAGCACGTCGACAGGGGGCGTTACAGATACGCAGTATTTT. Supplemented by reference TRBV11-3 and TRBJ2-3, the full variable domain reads EAGVVQSPRYKIIEKKQPVAFWCNPISGHNTLYWYLQNLGQGPELLIRYENEEAVDDSQLPKDRFSAERLKGVDSTLKIQPAELGDSAVYLCASSTSTGGVTDTQYFGPGTRLTVL.

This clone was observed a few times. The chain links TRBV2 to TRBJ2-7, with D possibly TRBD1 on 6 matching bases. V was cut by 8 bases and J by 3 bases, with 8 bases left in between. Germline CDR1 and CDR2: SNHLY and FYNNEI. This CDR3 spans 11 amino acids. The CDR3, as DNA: TGTGCCAGCCAACAGGGCTACGAGCAGTACTTC. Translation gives CASQQGYEQYF.

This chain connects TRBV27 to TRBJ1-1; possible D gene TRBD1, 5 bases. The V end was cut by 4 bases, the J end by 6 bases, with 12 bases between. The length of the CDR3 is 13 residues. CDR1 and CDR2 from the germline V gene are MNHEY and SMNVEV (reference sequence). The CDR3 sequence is CASSYGGRAEAFF. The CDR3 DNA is TGTGCCAGCAGTTACGGGGGGAGGGCTGAAGCTTTCTTT.

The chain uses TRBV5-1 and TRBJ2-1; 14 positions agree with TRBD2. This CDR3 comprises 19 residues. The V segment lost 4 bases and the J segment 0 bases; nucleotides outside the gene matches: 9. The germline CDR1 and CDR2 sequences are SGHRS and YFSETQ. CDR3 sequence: CASSPGLAGVSNSYNEQFF. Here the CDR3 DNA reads TGCGCCAGCAGCCCGGGACTAGCGGGGGTCAGTAACTCCTACAATGAGCAGTTCTTC.

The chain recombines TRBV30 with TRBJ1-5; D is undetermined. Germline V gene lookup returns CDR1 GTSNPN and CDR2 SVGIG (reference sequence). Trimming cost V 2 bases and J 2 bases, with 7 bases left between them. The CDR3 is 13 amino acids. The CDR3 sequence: CAWSFGGNQPQHF. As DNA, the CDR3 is TGTGCCTGGAGTTTCGGGGGCAATCAGCCCCAGCATTTT.

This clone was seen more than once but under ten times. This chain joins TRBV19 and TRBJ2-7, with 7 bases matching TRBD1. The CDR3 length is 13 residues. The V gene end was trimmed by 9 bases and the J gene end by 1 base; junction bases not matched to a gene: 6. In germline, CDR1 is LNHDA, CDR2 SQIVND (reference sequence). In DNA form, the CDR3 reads TGTGCCAGCCGGGACAGCGTATCCTACGAGCAGTACTTC. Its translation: CASRDSVSYEQYF.

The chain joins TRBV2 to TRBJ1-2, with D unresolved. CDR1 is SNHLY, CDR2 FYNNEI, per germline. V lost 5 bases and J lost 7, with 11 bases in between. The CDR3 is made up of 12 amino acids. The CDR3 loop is CASSIGLGGYTF. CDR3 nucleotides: TGTGCCAGCAGTATAGGACTGGGTGGCTACACCTTC.

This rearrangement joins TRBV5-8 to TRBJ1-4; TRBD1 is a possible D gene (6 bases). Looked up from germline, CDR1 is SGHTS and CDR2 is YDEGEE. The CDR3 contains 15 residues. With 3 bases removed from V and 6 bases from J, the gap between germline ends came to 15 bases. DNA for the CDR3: TGTGCCAGCAGCTCACGACGAGGGGGGGATGAAAAACTGTTTTTT. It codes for CASSSRRGGDEKLFF. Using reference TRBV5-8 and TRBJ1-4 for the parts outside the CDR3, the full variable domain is EAGVTQSPTHLIKTRGQQATLRCSPISGHTSVYWYQQALGLGLQFLLWYDEGEERNRGNFPPRFSGRQFPNYSSELNVNALELEDSALYLCASSSRRGGDEKLFFGSGTQLSVL.

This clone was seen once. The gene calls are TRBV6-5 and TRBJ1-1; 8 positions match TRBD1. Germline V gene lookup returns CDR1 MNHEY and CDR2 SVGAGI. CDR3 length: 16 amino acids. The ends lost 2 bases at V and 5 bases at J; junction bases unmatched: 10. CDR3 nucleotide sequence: TGTGCCAGCAGTTACCTCCGGACAGGGAAACGTACTGAAGCTTTCTTT. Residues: CASSYLRTGKRTEAFF.

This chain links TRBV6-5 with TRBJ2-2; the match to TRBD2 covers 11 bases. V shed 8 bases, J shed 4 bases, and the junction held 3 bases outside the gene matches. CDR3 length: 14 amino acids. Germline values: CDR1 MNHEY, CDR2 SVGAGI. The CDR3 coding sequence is TGTGCCAGCTCACTAGCGGGGGTCACCGGGGAGCTGTTTTTT. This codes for CASSLAGVTGELFF.

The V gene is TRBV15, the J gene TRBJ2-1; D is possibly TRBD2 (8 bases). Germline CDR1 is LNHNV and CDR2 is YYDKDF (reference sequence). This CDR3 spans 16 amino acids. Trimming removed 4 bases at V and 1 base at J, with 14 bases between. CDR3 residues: CATSTGGTVSYNEQFF. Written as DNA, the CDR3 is TGTGCCACCAGCACGGGGGGGACAGTATCCTACAATGAGCAGTTCTTC.

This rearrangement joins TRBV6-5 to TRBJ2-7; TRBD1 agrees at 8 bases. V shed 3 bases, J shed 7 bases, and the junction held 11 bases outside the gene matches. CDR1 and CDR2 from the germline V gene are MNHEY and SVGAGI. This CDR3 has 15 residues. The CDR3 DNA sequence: TGTGCCAGCAGTTATCGGCGGGACAGGCCTGGGGAGCAGTACTTC. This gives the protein CASSYRRDRPGEQYF.

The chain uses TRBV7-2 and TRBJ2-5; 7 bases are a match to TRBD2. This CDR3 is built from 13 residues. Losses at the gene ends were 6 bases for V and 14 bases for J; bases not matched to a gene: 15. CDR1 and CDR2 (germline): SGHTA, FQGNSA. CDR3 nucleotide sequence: TGTGCCAGCAGGTCGAACCCGGGACTACCCCTTTACTTC. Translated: CASRSNPGLPLYF.

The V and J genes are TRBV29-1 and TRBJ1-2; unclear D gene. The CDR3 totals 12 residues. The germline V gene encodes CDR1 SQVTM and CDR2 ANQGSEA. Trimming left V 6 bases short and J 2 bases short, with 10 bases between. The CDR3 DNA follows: TGCAGCGTGACACCTGGGAACTATGGCTACACCTTC. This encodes CSVTPGNYGYTF. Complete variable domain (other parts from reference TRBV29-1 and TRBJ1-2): SAVISQKPSRDICQRGTSLTIQCQVDSQVTMMFWYRQQPGQSLTLIATANQGSEATYESGFVIDKFPISRPNLTFSTLTVSNMSPEDSSIYLCSVTPGNYGYTFGSGTRLTVV.

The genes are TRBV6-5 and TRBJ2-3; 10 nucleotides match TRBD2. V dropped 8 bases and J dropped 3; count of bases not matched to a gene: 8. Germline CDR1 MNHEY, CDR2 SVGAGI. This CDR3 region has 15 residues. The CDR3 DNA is TGTGCCAGCTTGGGACTAGCGAGCGGGACAGATACGCAGTATTTT. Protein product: CASLGLASGTDTQYF.